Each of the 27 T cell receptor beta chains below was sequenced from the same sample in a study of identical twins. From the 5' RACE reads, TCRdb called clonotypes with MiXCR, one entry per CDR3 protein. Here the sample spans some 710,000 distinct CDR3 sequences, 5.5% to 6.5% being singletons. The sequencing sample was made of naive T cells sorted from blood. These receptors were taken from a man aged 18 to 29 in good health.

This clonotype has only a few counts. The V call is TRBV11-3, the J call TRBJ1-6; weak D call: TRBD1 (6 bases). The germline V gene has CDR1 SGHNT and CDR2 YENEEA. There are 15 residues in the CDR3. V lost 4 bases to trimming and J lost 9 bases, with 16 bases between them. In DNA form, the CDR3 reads TGTGCCAGCAGCTGGGATACAGGGTTAAGTTCACCCCTCCACTTT. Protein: CASSWDTGLSSPLHF. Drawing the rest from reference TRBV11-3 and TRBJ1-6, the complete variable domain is EAGVVQSPRYKIIEKKQPVAFWCNPISGHNTLYWYLQNLGQGPELLIRYENEEAVDDSQLPKDRFSAERLKGVDSTLKIQPAELGDSAVYLCASSWDTGLSSPLHFGNGTRLTVT.

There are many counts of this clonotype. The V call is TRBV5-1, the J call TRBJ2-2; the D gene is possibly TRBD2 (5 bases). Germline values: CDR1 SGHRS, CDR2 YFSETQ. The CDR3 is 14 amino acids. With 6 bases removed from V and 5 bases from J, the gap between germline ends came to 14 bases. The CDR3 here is CASKEGAITGELFF. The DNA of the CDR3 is TGCGCCAGCAAAGAGGGAGCAATAACCGGGGAGCTGTTTTTT.

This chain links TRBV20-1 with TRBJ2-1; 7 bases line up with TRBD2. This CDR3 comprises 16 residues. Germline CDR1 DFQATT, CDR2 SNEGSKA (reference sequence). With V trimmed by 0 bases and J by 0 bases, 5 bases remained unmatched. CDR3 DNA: TGCAGTGCTAGAGATGCGGGCGGGAGCTCCTACAATGAGCAGTTCTTC. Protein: CSARDAGGSSYNEQFF.

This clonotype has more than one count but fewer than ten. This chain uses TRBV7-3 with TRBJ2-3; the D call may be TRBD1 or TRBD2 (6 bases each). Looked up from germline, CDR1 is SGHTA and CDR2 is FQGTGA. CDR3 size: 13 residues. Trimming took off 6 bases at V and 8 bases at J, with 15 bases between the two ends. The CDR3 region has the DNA TGTGCCAGCAGTTCCCCGGGGGCCCCTACGCAGTATTTT. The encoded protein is CASSSPGAPTQYF.

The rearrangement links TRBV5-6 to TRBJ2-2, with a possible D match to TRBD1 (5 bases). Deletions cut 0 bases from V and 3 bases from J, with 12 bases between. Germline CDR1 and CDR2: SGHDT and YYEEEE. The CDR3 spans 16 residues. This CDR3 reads CASSLDGRTHTGELFF. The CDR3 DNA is TGTGCCAGCAGCTTGGATGGTCGGACACACACCGGGGAGCTGTTTTTT.

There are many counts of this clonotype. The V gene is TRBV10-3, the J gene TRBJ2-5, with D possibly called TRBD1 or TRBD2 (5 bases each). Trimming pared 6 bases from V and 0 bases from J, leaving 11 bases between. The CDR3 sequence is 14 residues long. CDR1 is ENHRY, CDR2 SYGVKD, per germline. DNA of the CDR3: TGTGCCATCAGCGTCGGGACCAACCAAGAGACCCAGTACTTC. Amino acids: CAISVGTNQETQYF.

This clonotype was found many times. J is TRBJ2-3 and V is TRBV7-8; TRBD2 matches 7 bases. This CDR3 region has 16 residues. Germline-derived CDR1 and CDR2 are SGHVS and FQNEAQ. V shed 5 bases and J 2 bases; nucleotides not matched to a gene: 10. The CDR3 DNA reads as TGTGCCAGCAGCCATTCCGGGACTATTGTCACAGATACGCAGTATTTT. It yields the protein CASSHSGTIVTDTQYF.

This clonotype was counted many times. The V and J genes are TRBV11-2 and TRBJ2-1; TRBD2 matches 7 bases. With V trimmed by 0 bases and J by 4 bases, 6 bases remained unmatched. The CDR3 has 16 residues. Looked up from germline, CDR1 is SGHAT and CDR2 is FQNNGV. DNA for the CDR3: TGTGCCAGCAGCTTAGACCTAGCGGAGTCTTACAATGAGCAGTTCTTC. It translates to CASSLDLAESYNEQFF.

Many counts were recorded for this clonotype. The CDR3 DNA reads TGCAGCGTTGAAGCGCCCAACCAAGAGACCCAGTACTTC. Its protein is CSVEAPNQETQYF. This chain uses TRBV29-1 with TRBJ2-5; D is undetermined. From germline, CDR1 is SQVTM and CDR2 ANQGSEA. Trimming removed 1 base at V and 0 bases at J, with 6 bases between. The CDR3 loop spans 13 amino acids. Using reference TRBV29-1 and TRBJ2-5 for the parts outside the CDR3, the full variable domain is SAVISQKPSRDICQRGTSLTIQCQVDSQVTMMFWYRQQPGQSLTLIATANQGSEATYESGFVIDKFPISRPNLTFSTLTVSNMSPEDSSIYLCSVEAPNQETQYFGPGTRLLVL.

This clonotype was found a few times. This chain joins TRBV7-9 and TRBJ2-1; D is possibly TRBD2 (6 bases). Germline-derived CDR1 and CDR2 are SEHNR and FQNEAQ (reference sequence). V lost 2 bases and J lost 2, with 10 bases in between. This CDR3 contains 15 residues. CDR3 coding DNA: TGTGCCAGCAGCTTAAAGCTAGCGACCTACAATGAGCAGTTCTTC. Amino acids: CASSLKLATYNEQFF. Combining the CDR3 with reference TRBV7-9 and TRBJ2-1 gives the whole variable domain DTGVSQNPRHKITKRGQNVTFRCDPISEHNRLYWYRQTLGQGPEFLTYFQNEAQLEKSRLLSDRFSAERPKGSFSTLEIQRTEQGDSAMYLCASSLKLATYNEQFFGPGTRLTVL.

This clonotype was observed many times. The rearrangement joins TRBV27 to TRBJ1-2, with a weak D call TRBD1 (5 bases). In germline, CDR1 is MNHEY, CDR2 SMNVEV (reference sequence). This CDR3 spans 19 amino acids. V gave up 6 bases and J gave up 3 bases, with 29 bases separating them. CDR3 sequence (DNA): TGTGCCAGCAGCTTTTTCCCTAGACAGTCACCAGCCGCGGACTATGGCTACACCTTC. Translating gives CASSFFPRQSPAADYGYTF.

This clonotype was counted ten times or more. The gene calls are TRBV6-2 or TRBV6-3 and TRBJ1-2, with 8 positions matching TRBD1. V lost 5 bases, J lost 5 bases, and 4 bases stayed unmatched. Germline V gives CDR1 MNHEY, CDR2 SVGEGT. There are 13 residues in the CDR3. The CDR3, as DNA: TGTGCCAGCAGTGCCAGGGGGCGATATGGCTACACCTTC. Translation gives CASSARGRYGYTF.

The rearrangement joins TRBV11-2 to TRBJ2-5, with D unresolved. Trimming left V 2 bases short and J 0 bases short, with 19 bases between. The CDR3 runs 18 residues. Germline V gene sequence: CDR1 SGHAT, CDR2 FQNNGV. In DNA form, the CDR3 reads TGTGCCAGCAGCTTAATGTTCGCTAGTAAAAGGTACCAAGAGACCCAGTACTTC. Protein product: CASSLMFASKRYQETQYF.

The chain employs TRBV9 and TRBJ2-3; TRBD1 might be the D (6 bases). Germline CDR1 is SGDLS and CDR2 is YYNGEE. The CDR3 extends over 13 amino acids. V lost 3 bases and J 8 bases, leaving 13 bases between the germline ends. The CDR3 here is CASSGGTNPTQYF. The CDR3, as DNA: TGTGCCAGCAGCGGGGGGACAAACCCTACGCAGTATTTT.

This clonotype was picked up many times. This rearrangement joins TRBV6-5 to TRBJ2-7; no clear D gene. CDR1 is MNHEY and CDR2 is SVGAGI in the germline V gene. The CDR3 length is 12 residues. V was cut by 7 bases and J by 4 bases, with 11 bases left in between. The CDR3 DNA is TGTGCCAGCATGTCCGAGGTTTACGAGCAGTACTTC. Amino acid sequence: CASMSEVYEQYF.

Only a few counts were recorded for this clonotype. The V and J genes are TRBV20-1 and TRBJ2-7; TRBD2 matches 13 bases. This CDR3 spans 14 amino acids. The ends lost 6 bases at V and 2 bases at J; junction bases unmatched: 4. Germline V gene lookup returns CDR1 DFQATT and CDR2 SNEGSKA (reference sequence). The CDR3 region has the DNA TGCAGTGCCCTCGGGACTAGCGGGACCTACGAGCAGTACTTC. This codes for CSALGTSGTYEQYF.

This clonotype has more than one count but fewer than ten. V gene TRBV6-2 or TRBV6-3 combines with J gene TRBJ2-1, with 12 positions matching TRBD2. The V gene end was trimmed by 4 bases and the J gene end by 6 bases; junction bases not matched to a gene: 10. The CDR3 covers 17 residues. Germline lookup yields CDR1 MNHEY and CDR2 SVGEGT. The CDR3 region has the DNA TGTGCCAGCAGTTCCTCTACCCCACTAGCGGGAGGCAATGAGCAGTTCTTC. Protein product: CASSSSTPLAGGNEQFF.

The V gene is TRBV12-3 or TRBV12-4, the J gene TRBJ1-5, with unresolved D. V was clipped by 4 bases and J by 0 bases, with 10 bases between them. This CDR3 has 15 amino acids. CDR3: CASSSRAASNQPQHF. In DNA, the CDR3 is TGTGCCAGCAGTTCCCGGGCCGCTAGCAATCAGCCCCAGCATTTT.

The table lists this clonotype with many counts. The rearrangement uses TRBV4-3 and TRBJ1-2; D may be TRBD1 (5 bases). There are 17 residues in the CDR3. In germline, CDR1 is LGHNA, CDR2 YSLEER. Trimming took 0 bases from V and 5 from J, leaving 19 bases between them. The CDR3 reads CASSQDGGFFGGYGYTF. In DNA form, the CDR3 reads TGCGCCAGCAGCCAAGATGGGGGGTTTTTCGGGGGTTATGGCTACACCTTC.

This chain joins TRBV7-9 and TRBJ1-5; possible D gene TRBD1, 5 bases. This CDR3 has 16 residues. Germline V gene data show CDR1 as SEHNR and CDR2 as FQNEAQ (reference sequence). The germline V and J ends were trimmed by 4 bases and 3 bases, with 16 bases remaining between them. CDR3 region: CASSSGARGDNQPQHF. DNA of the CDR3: TGTGCCAGCAGCTCCGGGGCGAGAGGTGACAATCAGCCCCAGCATTTT.

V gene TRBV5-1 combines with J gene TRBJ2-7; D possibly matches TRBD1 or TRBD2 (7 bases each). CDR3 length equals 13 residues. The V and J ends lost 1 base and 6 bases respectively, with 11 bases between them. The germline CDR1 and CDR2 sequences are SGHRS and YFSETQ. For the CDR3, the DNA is TGCGCCAGCAGCTTGACAGGGGAGGGCGAGCAGTACGTC. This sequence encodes CASSLTGEGEQYV.

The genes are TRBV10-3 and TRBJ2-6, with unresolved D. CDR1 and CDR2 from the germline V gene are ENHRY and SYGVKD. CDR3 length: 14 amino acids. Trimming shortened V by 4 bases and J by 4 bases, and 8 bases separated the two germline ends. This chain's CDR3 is CAISGIRGANVLTF. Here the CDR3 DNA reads TGTGCCATCAGTGGTATTCGAGGGGCCAACGTCCTGACTTTC.

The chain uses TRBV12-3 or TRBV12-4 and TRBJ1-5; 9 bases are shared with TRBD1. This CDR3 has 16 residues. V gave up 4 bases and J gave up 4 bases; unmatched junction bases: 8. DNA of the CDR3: TGTGCCAGCAGTTCCGGACCCGGGACAGGGAATCAGCCCCAGCATTTT. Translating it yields CASSSGPGTGNQPQHF.

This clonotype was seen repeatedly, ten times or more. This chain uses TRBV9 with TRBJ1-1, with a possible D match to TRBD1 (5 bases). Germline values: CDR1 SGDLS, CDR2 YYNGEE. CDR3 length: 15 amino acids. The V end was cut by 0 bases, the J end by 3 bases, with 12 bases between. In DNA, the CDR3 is TGTGCCAGCAGCGTAGGTCGGGGGTTTGACACTGAAGCTTTCTTT. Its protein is CASSVGRGFDTEAFF.

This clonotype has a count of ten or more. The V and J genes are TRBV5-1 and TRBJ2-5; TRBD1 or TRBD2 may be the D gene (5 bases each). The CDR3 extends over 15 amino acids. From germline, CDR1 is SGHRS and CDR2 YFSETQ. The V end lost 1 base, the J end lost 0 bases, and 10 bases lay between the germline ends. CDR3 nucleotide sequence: TGCGCCAGCAGCTTGTCGGGACGGTACCAAGAGACCCAGTACTTC. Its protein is CASSLSGRYQETQYF.

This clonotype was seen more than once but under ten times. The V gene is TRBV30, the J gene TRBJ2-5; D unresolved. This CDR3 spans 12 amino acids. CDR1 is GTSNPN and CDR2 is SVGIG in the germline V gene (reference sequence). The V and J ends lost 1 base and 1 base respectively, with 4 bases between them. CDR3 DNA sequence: TGTGCCTGGAGTGGCACCCAAGAGACCCAGTACTTC. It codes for CAWSGTQETQYF.

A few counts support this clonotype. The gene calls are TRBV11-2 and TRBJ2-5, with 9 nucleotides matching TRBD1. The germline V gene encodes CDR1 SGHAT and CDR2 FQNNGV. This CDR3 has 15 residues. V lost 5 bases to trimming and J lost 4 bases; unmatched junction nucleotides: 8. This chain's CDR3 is CASSQGDRERETQYF. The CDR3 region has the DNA TGTGCCAGCAGCCAGGGGGACAGGGAGAGAGAGACCCAGTACTTC.